The 26 T cell receptor beta chains listed next were all sequenced from one sample in a study of T cell clonality in common variable immunodeficiency. TCRdb's copy holds only in-frame clones and misses some; the assay was immunoSEQ multiplex PCR. This sample comprises approximately 30,000 clones, none seen once only. These receptors have no known antigen. Study-level findings and limits: In common variable immunodeficiency, TCR beta chains reportedly carried fewer deletions and N-nucleotide insertions.

Sample: peripheral blood mononuclear cells. The receptors here all came from a human donor with common variable immunodeficiency.

Many counts were recorded for this clone. The read halts 3 residues ahead of the CDR3 end, with the missing end drawn from the germline J gene. This rearrangement joins TRBV28 to TRBJ2-7; 9 bases are a match to TRBD1. Germline V gene data show CDR1 as MDHEN and CDR2 as SYDVKM. The V segment lost 5 bases and the J segment 3 bases; nucleotides outside the gene matches: 8. CDR3 length: 15 residues. The DNA read from the CDR3 is TGTGCCAGCAGTGACAGGGGGAGGACCCTCTACGAG. It yields the protein CASSDRGRTLYE. The whole CDR3 reads CASSDRGRTLYEQYF.

As regards this clone: The CDR3 is cut off 3 residues early in the read; its end comes from the germline J gene. This chain joins TRBV2 and TRBJ2-5; 9 nucleotides match TRBD1. This CDR3 contains 15 residues. CDR1 and CDR2 (germline): SNHLY, FYNNEI. Losses at the gene ends were 5 bases for V and 2 bases for J; bases not matched to a gene: 6. The covered CDR3 bases are TGTGCCAGCAGTCCCGGGACAGGGAAACAAGAGACC. Translation gives CASSPGTGKQET. The CDR3 as a whole reads CASSPGTGKQETQYF.

Concerning this clone itself: A junction end diverges from the germline sequence, so it may reflect a read error. Read sequence stops 3 residues before the CDR3 end, and the germline J gene provides the missing end. V and J are TRBV7-9 and TRBJ2-7; D is possibly TRBD1 (6 bases). Germline V gene lookup returns CDR1 SEHNR and CDR2 FQNEAQ (reference sequence). The CDR3 contains 14 residues. The part of the CDR3 DNA that was read is TGTTCCAGCAGCTTAGTGGGGACATCCTACGAG. It translates to CSSSLVGTSYE. The CDR3 in full is CSSSLVGTSYEQYF.

At least ten counts were recorded for this clone. Read data end 3 residues before the CDR3 end; the end is taken from the germline J gene. The rearrangement uses TRBV5-1 and TRBJ2-3; tentative D call: TRBD2 (5 bases). Germline values: CDR1 SGHRS, CDR2 YFSETQ. The CDR3 runs 15 residues. The V and J ends lost 2 bases and 2 bases respectively, with 12 bases between them. The CDR3 DNA, read in part, is TGCGCCAGCAGCTTAGTTCACGGGGACACAGATACG. This translates into CASSLVHGDTDT. From start to end, the CDR3 is CASSLVHGDTDTQYF.

This clone was detected many times. The read comes to an end 3 residues before the CDR3 does, leaving the germline J gene to fill in the end. V usage is TRBV5-6 and J usage is TRBJ1-2; D is ambiguous. This CDR3 is 15 amino acids long. Germline values: CDR1 SGHDT, CDR2 YYEEEE. The CDR3: CASSSIEGLARGYTF. The DNA read from the CDR3 is TGTGCCAGCAGCTCGATAGAAGGATTGGCGCGGGGC. Filled out from reference TRBV5-6 and TRBJ1-2, the complete variable domain reads DAGVTQSPTHLIKTRGQQVTLRCSPKSGHDTVSWYQQALGQGPQFIFQYYEEEERQRGNFPDRFSGHQFPNYSSELNVNALLLGDSALYLCASSSIEGLARGYTFGSGTRLTVV.

This clone was counted only a few times. The CDR3 end lies 3 residues beyond the end of the read and is filled in from the germline J gene. This chain connects TRBV19 to TRBJ2-7; TRBD2 matches 8 bases. CDR3 length: 14 amino acids. Losses at the gene ends were 3 bases for V and 2 bases for J; bases not matched to a gene: 3. The V gene's germline CDR1 is LNHDA and CDR2 SQIVND (reference sequence). Incomplete CDR3 DNA: TGTGCCAGTAGTATCAGCGGGGGAGCCTACGAG. Protein sequence: CASSISGGAYE. The whole CDR3 protein is CASSISGGAYEQYF.

On this clone: The CDR3 end is not reached by the read, which stops 3 residues before it; the germline J gene fills it in. The gene calls are TRBV7-6 and TRBJ2-2; D uncertain. The CDR3 has 18 amino acids. Trimming took off 5 bases at V and 2 bases at J, with 21 bases between the two ends. Germline CDR1 and CDR2: SGHVS and FNYEAQ. CDR3 in amino acids: CASSLIGRAFGNTGELFF. The covered CDR3 bases are TGTGCCAGCAGCCTCATAGGGCGTGCCTTCGGAAACACCGGGGAG. Filled out from reference TRBV7-6 and TRBJ2-2, the complete variable domain reads GAGVSQSPRYKVTKRGQDVALRCDPISGHVSLYWYRQALGQGPEFLTYFNYEAQQDKSGLPNDRFSAERPEGSISTLTIQRTEQRDSAMYRCASSLIGRAFGNTGELFFGEGSRLTVL.

CDR3 sequence reads: CASSEVHEGFGELFF. CDR3 DNA (partial): TGTGCCAGCAGTGAAGTTCACGAGGGTTTCGGGGAG. V usage is TRBV6-1 and J usage is TRBJ2-2, with D tentatively TRBD2 (5 bases). The read ends 3 residues before the CDR3 terminus; that terminus is restored from the germline J gene. Trimming cost V 1 base and J 7 bases, with 13 bases left between them. The CDR3 loop spans 15 amino acids. The V gene's germline CDR1 is MNHNS and CDR2 SASEGT.

This clone was picked up many times. Coverage ceases 3 residues before the CDR3 finishes, and the germline J gene fills in the end. The chain links TRBV3-1 (or the pseudogene TRBV3-2) to TRBJ1-1; 8 bases are shared with TRBD1. J gave up 7 bases and V 4 bases, and 5 bases lay outside the gene matches. The CDR3 has 13 amino acids. Germline-derived CDR1 and CDR2 are LGHDT and YNNKEL (reference sequence). This CDR3 reads CASSPRGQGEAFF. The DNA read from the CDR3 is TGTGCCAGCAGCCCCAGAGGACAGGGTGAA.

Notes on this clone: The read ends 3 residues early relative to the CDR3; the germline J gene fills the gap. J is TRBJ2-7 and V is TRBV29-1; 8 bases line up with TRBD2. The CDR3 contains 16 residues. With 6 bases clipped from V and 3 bases from J, the junction kept 16 bases outside the gene matches. Germline V gene data show CDR1 as SQVTM and CDR2 as ANQGSEA. The CDR3 here is CSVNRHERENLYEQYF. Partial CDR3 DNA: TGCAGCGTCAACCGACATGAGCGGGAGAATCTCTACGAG.

This clone has at least ten counts. The CDR3 is CASSPVTGPLDTQYF. The DNA read from the CDR3 is TGTGCCAGCTCACCAGTGACAGGGCCTTTGGATACG. The J gene is TRBJ2-3, the V gene TRBV18; 7 bases are shared with TRBD1. The read terminates 3 residues ahead of where the CDR3 ends, so the germline J gene completes it. This CDR3 contains 15 residues. Per germline, CDR1 KGHSH and CDR2 LQKENI. Trimming took 2 bases from V and 6 from J; bases not matched to a gene: 8.

This clone is labeled as medium-sized (0.01 to 0.1%). The read finishes 3 residues shy of the CDR3 end, and the germline J gene is used to complete it. The rearrangement joins TRBV2 to TRBJ2-5, with a possible D match to TRBD2 (5 bases). This CDR3 spans 15 amino acids. V lost 4 bases and J 2 bases, leaving 14 bases between the germline ends. Germline CDR1 SNHLY, CDR2 FYNNEI. CDR3 DNA, as far as it was read: TGTGCCAGCAGTGCTACGGGGTCGAGTCAAGAGACC. This translates into CASSATGSSQET. The CDR3, in full, reads CASSATGSSQETQYF.

This clone was recorded many times. The CDR3 end falls 3 residues outside the read, so it is completed with the germline J gene. The chain joins TRBV28 to TRBJ2-5; 7 nucleotides align to TRBD1. V trimming: 6 bases; J trimming: 4 bases; junction bases outside the gene matches: 5. Looked up from germline, CDR1 is MDHEN and CDR2 is SYDVKM. The CDR3 has 13 amino acids. The CDR3 is CASRDAGGETQYF. CDR3 DNA, as far as it was read: TGTGCCAGCAGGGACGCAGGGGGAGAGACC. Based on the CDR3 plus reference TRBV28 and TRBJ2-5, the full variable domain is DVKVTQSSRYLVKRTGEKVFLECVQDMDHENMFWYRQDPGLGLRLIYFSYDVKMKEKGDIPEGYSVSREKKERFSLILESASTNQTSMYLCASRDAGGETQYFGPGTRLLVL.

This clone was observed a few times. The read terminates 3 residues before the CDR3 end, so the remaining end is supplied by the germline J gene. The J gene is TRBJ2-5, the V gene TRBV19; 10 nucleotides agree with TRBD2. Germline V gives CDR1 LNHDA, CDR2 SQIVND (reference sequence). Trimming cost V 5 bases and J 5 bases; bases outside gene matches: 11. This CDR3 contains 16 residues. The CDR3 here is CASSPQRGGGSETQYF. The DNA read from the CDR3 is TGTGCCAGTAGTCCACAGCGGGGGGGAGGGAGCGAGACC.

A remark on this clone: The read terminates 3 residues before the CDR3 end, so the remaining end is supplied by the germline J gene. The V gene is TRBV2, the J gene TRBJ2-5, with 7 bases identical to TRBD1. Trimming cost V 7 bases and J 5 bases; bases outside gene matches: 13. CDR3 size: 15 residues. CDR1 is SNHLY and CDR2 is FYNNEI in the germline V gene. The CDR3 is CASTRTGSWGETQYF. CDR3 DNA (partial): TGTGCCAGCACCCGGACAGGTTCTTGGGGGGAGACC. Supplemented by reference TRBV2 and TRBJ2-5, the full variable domain reads EPEVTQTPSHQVTQMGQEVILRCVPISNHLYFYWYRQILGQKVEFLVSFYNNEISEKSEIFDDQFSVERPDGSNFTLKIRSTKLEDSAMYFCASTRTGSWGETQYFGPGTRLLVL.

This clone was observed at least ten times. The read is 3 residues too short to cover the CDR3 end, so that end is filled in from the germline J gene. The chain combines TRBV12-5 with TRBJ2-1; possibly TRBD2 for D (5 bases). Between the trimmed V and J ends, which lost 3 bases and 0 bases, there was a span of 12 bases. CDR3 length equals 16 residues. Germline CDR1 and CDR2: LGHNT and FRNRAP. The CDR3 loop is CASGLADGNSYNEQFF. The CDR3 DNA, read in part, is TGTGCTAGTGGTTTAGCGGATGGAAACTCCTACAATGAG.

With regard to this clone: The read finishes 3 residues shy of the CDR3 end, and the germline J gene is used to complete it. The chain combines TRBV6-2 or TRBV6-3 with TRBJ1-5; maybe TRBD1 (5 bases). V was pared by 6 bases and J by 7 bases, with 19 bases between. Germline V gene sequence: CDR1 MNHEY, CDR2 SVGEGT. The CDR3 is made up of 15 amino acids. Incomplete CDR3 DNA: TGTGCCAGCAGCCACCAAGGCACGGGGGGGCAGCCC. This gives the protein CASSHQGTGGQP. The whole CDR3 sequence is CASSHQGTGGQPQHF.

This clone was seen a few times. The sequenced fragment ends 3 residues before the CDR3 boundary, so the rest is inferred from the germline J gene. V gene TRBV5-1 combines with J gene TRBJ2-3, with TRBD1 as a possible D gene (5 bases). The CDR3 runs to 14 residues. Trimming removed 3 bases at V and 1 base at J, with 9 bases between. The germline V gene encodes CDR1 SGHRS and CDR2 YFSETQ. CDR3 protein: CASSSKGGTDTQYF. The part of the CDR3 DNA that was read is TGCGCCAGCAGCTCAAAAGGGGGCACAGATACG.

In this sample, this clone turned up a few times. Sequencing ends 3 residues short of the CDR3 end; the germline J gene provides the rest. This rearrangement joins TRBV2 to TRBJ2-1, with 14 bases fitting TRBD2. The ends lost 8 bases at V and 1 base at J; junction bases unmatched: 10. This CDR3 spans 18 amino acids. Looked up from germline, CDR1 is SNHLY and CDR2 is FYNNEI. The CDR3 reads CASEGTSGSIGSYNEQFF. CDR3 bases read: TGTGCCAGCGAGGGGACTAGCGGGAGCATCGGGTCCTACAATGAG.

This clone has a handful of counts. The read finishes 3 residues shy of the CDR3 end, and the germline J gene is used to complete it. The chain has TRBV18 and TRBJ2-1; TRBD2 matches at 11 bases. Germline assignment: CDR1 KGHSH and CDR2 LQKENI. V lost 4 bases to trimming and J lost 5 bases; unmatched junction nucleotides: 4. The CDR3 is 15 residues long. CDR3 bases read: TGTGCCAGCTCACAGGGACTAGCGGCCAACAATGAG. Encoded protein: CASSQGLAANNE. The full CDR3 protein reads CASSQGLAANNEQFF.

Concerning this clone: The CDR3 end falls 3 residues outside the read, so it is completed with the germline J gene. The chain joins TRBV20-1 to TRBJ1-1, with 8 nucleotides matching TRBD1. Germline CDR1 is DFQATT and CDR2 is SNEGSKA (reference sequence). The CDR3 is made up of 13 amino acids. CDR3 residues: CSAKQGGMRRAFF. CDR3 DNA (partial): TGCAGTGCTAAACAGGGGGGTATGCGTCGG.

By frequency in the sample, this clone is medium-sized. Coverage ceases 3 residues before the CDR3 finishes, and the germline J gene fills in the end. The rearrangement links TRBV20-1 to TRBJ2-3, with 8 nucleotides matching TRBD2. CDR3 length: 15 residues. Germline loops: CDR1 DFQATT, CDR2 SNEGSKA (reference sequence). The ends lost 6 bases at V and 4 bases at J; junction bases unmatched: 12. CDR3 DNA, as far as it was read: TGCAGTGCCCCACCCAGCGGGAGTTTCGCAGATACG. This sequence encodes CSAPPSGSFADT. The entire CDR3 protein reads CSAPPSGSFADTQYF.

This clone occurred many times. Sequencing ends 3 residues short of the CDR3 end; the germline J gene provides the rest. The chain links TRBV5-1 to TRBJ2-3, with a possible D match to TRBD1 (6 bases). Trimming left V 2 bases short and J 3 bases short, with 16 bases between. The germline V gene encodes CDR1 SGHRS and CDR2 YFSETQ. The length of the CDR3 is 16 residues. The chain's CDR3 is CASSLLQGIGTDTQYF. Partial CDR3 DNA: TGCGCCAGCAGCTTATTACAGGGAATTGGGACAGATACG. Supplemented by reference TRBV5-1 and TRBJ2-3, the full variable domain reads KAGVTQTPRYLIKTRGQQVTLSCSPISGHRSVSWYQQTPGQGLQFLFEYFSETQRNKGNFPGRFSGRQFSNSRSEMNVSTLELGDSALYLCASSLLQGIGTDTQYFGPGTRLTVL.

This clone was counted between two and nine times. The CDR3: CASSLTGPTSYNEQFF. The part of the CDR3 DNA that was read is TGCGCCAGCAGCTTGACAGGCCCCACCTCCTACAATGAG. The rearrangement uses TRBV5-1 and TRBJ2-1; D perhaps matches TRBD1 (5 bases). The CDR3 end falls 3 residues outside the read, so it is completed with the germline J gene. The V and J ends lost 1 base and 0 bases respectively, with 11 bases between them. This CDR3 is built from 16 residues. Germline-derived CDR1 and CDR2 are SGHRS and YFSETQ.

Comment on this clone: The read stops 3 residues short of the end of the CDR3; the missing end is completed from the germline J gene. This rearrangement joins TRBV6-1 to TRBJ2-7; D is perhaps TRBD2 (5 bases). This CDR3 has 16 residues. V was trimmed by 0 bases and J by 0 bases, leaving 12 bases between them. Germline lookup yields CDR1 MNHNS and CDR2 SASEGT. CDR3 bases read: TGTGCCAGCAGTGAAGCCCCGGACTTGATCTCCTACGAG. It codes for CASSEAPDLISYE. The whole CDR3 sequence is CASSEAPDLISYEQYF.

This clone was seen many times. The CDR3 goes on 3 residues after the read ends, and that part is filled in from the germline J gene. The chain is built from TRBV4-1 and TRBJ2-1, with 8 bases matching TRBD2. Trimming at V came to 4 bases and at J to 7 bases, leaving 9 bases not matched to a gene. Germline V gene data show CDR1 as MGHRA and CDR2 as YSYEKL. CDR3 length: 15 amino acids. The sequenced part of the CDR3 DNA is TGCGCCAGCAGCCGAGTAGCGGGAATCTCGAATGAG. Its translation is CASSRVAGISNE. The full CDR3 protein is CASSRVAGISNEQFF.